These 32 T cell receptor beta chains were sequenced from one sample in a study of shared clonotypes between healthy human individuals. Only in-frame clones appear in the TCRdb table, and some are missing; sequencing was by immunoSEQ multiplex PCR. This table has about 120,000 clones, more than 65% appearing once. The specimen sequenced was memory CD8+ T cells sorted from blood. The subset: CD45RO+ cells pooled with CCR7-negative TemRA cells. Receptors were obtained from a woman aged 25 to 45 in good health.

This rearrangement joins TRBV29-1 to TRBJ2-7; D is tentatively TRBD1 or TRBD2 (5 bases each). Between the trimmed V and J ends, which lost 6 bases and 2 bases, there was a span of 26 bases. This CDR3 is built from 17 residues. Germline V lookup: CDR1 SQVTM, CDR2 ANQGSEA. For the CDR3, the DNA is TGCAGCGTCTCCAAAGGGGACCCCAAAAGACCAACCTACGAGCAGTACTTC. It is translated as CSVSKGDPKRPTYEQYF.

As DNA, the CDR3 is TGCGCCAGCAGCCAAGTTGTAGTGCTACACTTTAATTCACCCCTCCACTTT. Translated, it gives CASSQVVVLHFNSPLHF. The J gene is TRBJ1-6, the V gene TRBV4-1, with D hard to call. V was pared by 1 base and J by 6 bases, with 16 bases between. Germline V CDR1 and CDR2: MGHRA, YSYEKL. The CDR3 length is 17 residues.

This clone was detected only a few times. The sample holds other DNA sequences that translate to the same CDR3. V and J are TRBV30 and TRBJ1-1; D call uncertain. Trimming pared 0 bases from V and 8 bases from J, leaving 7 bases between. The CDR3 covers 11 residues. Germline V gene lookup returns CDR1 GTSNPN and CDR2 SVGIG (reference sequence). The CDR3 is CAWSVLQEAFF. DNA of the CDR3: TGTGCCTGGAGTGTTTTACAGGAAGCTTTCTTT.

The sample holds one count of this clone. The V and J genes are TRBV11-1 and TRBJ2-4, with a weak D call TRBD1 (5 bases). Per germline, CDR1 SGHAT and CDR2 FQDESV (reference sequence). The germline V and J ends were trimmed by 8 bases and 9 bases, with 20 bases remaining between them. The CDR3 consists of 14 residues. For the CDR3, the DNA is TGTGCCAGCGCTACAATTTCCCAGGGTGGCATTCAGTACTTC. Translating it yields CASATISQGGIQYF.

In DNA form, the CDR3 reads TGTGCCAGCAGCTCGAATGCCCCGGGACTAGCGGGAGGGCCGTTGGATACGCAGTATTTT. It encodes CASSSNAPGLAGGPLDTQYF. The V and J genes are TRBV7-3 and TRBJ2-3, with 16 bases lining up with TRBD2. The CDR3 has 20 amino acids. V lost 4 bases, J lost 6 bases, and 16 bases stayed unmatched. Germline assignment: CDR1 SGHTA and CDR2 FQGTGA.

CDR3 sequence (DNA): TGCGCCAGCAGTCAGGGACTAGCGGTCTTTTCCTCCTACGAGCAGTACTTC. Encoded protein: CASSQGLAVFSSYEQYF. This chain connects TRBV10-2 to TRBJ2-7; 11 bases map to TRBD2. Germline assignment: CDR1 WSHSY and CDR2 SAAADI. The V segment lost 5 bases and the J segment 0 bases; nucleotides outside the gene matches: 9. The CDR3 is made up of 17 amino acids.

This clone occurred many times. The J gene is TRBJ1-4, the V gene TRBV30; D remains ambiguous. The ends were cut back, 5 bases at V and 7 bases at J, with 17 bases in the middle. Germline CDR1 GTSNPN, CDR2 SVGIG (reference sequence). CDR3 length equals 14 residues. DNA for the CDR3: TGTGCCTGGGTTCCGACTCCGCGGGGTGAAAAACTGTTTTTT. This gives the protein CAWVPTPRGEKLFF. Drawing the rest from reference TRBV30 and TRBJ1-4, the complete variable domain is SQTIHQWPATLVQPVGSPLSLECTVEGTSNPNLYWYRQAAGRGLQLLFYSVGIGQISSEVPQNLSASRPQDRQFILSSKKLLLSDSGFYLCAWVPTPRGEKLFFGSGTQLSVL.

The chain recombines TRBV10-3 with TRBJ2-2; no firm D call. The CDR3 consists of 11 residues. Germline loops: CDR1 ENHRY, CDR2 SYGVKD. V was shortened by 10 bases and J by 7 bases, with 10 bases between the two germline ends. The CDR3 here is CATSQRGELFF. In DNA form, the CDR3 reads TGTGCCACCTCTCAGCGCGGGGAGCTGTTTTTT.

The CDR3 region has the DNA TGTGCCAGCAGTGAATCTAGGGGTATCCCTGAAGCTTTCTTT. Translation gives CASSESRGIPEAFF. This sequence joins TRBV25-1 and TRBJ1-1, with D maybe TRBD1 (5 bases). Trimming pared 1 base from V and 6 bases from J, leaving 12 bases between. The V gene's germline CDR1 is MGHDK and CDR2 SYGVNS. CDR3 length: 14 amino acids.

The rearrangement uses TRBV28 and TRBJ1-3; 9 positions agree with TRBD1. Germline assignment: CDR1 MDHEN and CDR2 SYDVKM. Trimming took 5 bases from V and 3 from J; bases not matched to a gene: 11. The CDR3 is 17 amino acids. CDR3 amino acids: CASSLSSTGGSGNTIYF. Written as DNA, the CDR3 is TGTGCCAGCAGTCTATCCAGTACAGGGGGCAGTGGAAACACCATATATTTT.

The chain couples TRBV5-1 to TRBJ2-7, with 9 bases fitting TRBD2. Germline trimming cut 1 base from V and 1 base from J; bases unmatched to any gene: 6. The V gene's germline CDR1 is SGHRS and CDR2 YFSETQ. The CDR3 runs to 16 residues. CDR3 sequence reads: CASSLPSAGGSYEQYF. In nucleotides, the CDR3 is TGCGCCAGCAGCTTGCCATCAGCGGGAGGTTCCTACGAGCAGTACTTC.

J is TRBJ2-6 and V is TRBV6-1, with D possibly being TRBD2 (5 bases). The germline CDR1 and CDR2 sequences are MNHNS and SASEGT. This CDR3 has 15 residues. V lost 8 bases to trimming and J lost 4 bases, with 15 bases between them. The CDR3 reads CASCVEGSGANVLTF. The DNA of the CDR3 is TGTGCCAGCTGTGTCGAGGGATCAGGGGCCAACGTCCTGACTTTC.

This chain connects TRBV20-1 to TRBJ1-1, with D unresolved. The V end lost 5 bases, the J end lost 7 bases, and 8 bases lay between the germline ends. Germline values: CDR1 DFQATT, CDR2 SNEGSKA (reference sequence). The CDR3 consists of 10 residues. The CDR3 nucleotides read TGCAGTGCTGCCGACGTTGAAGCTTTCTTT. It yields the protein CSAADVEAFF.

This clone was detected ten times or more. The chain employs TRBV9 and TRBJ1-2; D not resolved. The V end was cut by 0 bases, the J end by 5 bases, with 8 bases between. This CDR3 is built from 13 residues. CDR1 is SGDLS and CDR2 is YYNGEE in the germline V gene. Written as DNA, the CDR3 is TGTGCCAGCAGCGTAGGGGGAGAGTATGGCTACACCTTC. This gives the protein CASSVGGEYGYTF.

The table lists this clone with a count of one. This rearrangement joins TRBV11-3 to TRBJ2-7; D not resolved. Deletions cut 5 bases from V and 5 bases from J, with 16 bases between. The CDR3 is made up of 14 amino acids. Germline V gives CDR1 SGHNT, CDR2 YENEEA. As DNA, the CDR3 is TGTGCCAGCAGCCCAAGTCCCACAACCCACGAGCAGTACTTC. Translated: CASSPSPTTHEQYF.

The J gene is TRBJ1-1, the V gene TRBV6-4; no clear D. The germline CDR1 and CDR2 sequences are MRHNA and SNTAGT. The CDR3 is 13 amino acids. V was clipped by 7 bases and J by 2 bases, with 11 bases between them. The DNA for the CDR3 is TGTGCCAGCACCGCCGGGGAAAACACTGAAGCTTTCTTT. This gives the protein CASTAGENTEAFF.

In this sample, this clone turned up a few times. The CDR3 is CASSEPQGNEQFF. CDR3 nucleotides: TGTGCCAGCAGTGAACCACAGGGGAATGAGCAGTTCTTC. The chain has TRBV25-1 and TRBJ2-1; 7 nucleotides align to TRBD1. The ends lost 2 bases at V and 7 bases at J; junction bases unmatched: 2. CDR3 size: 13 residues. From germline, CDR1 is MGHDK and CDR2 SYGVNS. Full variable domain (outside the CDR3, taken from reference TRBV25-1 and TRBJ2-1): EADIYQTPRYLVIGTGKKITLECSQTMGHDKMYWYQQDPGMELHLIHYSYGVNSTEKGDLSSESTVSRIRTEHFPLTLESARPSHTSQYLCASSEPQGNEQFFGPGTRLTVL.

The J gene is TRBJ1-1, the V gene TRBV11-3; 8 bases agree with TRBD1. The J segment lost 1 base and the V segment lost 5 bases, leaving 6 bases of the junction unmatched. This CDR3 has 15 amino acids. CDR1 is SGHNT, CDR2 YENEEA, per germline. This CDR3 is CASSPGQGWNTEAFF. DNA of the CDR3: TGTGCCAGCAGCCCAGGACAGGGATGGAACACTGAAGCTTTCTTT.

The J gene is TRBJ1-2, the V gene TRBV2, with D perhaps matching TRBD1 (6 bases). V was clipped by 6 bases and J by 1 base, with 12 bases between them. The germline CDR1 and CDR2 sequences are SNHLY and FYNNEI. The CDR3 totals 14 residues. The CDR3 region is CASSGTGINYGYTF. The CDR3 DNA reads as TGTGCCAGCAGCGGAACAGGGATTAACTATGGCTACACCTTC.

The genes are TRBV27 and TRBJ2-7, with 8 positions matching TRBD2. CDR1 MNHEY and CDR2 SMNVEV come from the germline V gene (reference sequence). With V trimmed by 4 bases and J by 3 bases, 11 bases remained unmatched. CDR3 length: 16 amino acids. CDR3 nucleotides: TGTGCCAGCAGTTCCCTTGGGGCAGCGGGAGTCTACGAGCAGTACTTC. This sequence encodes CASSSLGAAGVYEQYF.

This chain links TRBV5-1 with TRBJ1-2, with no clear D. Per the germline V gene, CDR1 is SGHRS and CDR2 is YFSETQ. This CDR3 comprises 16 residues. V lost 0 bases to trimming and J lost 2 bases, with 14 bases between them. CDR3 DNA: TGCGCCAGCAGCTTGGATCTGGCGGCCGGGAACTATGGCTACACCTTC. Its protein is CASSLDLAAGNYGYTF.

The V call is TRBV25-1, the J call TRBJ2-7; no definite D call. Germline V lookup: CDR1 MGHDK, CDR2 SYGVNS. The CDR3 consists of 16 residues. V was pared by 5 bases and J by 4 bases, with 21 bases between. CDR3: CASSLTQSGFPYEQYF. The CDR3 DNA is TGTGCCAGCAGTCTAACCCAATCAGGTTTTCCATACGAGCAGTACTTC.

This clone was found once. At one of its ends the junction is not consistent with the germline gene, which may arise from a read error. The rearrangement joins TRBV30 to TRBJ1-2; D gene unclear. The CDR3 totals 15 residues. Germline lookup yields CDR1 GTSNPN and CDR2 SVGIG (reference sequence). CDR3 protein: CAWSVGFGDNYSYTF. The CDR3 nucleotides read TGTGCCTGGAGTGTGGGGTTTGGGGATAACTATAGCTACACCTTC.

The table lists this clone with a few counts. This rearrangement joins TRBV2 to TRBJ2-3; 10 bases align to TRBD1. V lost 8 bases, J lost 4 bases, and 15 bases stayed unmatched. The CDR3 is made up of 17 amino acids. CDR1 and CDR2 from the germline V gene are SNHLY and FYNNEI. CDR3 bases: TGTGCCAGCCCCCTAAACCCCGGGACAGGGGAAGCAGATACGCAGTATTTT. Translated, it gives CASPLNPGTGEADTQYF.

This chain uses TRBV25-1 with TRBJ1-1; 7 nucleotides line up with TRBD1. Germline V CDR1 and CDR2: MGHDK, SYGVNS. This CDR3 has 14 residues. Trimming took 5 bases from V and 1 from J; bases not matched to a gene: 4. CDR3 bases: TGTGCCAGCAGTAGGACAGGATCGAACACTGAAGCTTTCTTT. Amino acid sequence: CASSRTGSNTEAFF.

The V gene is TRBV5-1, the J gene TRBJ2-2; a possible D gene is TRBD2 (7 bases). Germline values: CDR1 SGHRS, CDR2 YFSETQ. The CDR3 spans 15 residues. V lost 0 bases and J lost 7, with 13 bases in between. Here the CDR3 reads CASSLASGGLGELFF. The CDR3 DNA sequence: TGCGCCAGCAGCTTGGCTTCGGGGGGCCTCGGGGAGCTGTTTTTT.

The CDR3 sequence: CASSPWGSGNNEQFF. CDR3 bases: TGTGCCAGCAGCCCGTGGGGTAGCGGGAACAATGAGCAGTTCTTC. The J gene is TRBJ2-1, the V gene TRBV7-2, with 8 nucleotides matching TRBD2. Trimming removed 5 bases from V and 5 bases from J; junction bases left unmatched: 8. From germline, CDR1 is SGHTA and CDR2 FQGNSA. This CDR3 region has 15 residues.

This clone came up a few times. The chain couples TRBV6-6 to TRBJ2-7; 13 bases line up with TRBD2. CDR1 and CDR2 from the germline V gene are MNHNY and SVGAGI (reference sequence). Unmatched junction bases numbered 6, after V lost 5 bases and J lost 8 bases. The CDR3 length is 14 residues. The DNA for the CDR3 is TGTGCCAGCAGTCCTGGGACTAGCGGGAAGCAGCAGTACTTC. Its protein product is CASSPGTSGKQQYF.

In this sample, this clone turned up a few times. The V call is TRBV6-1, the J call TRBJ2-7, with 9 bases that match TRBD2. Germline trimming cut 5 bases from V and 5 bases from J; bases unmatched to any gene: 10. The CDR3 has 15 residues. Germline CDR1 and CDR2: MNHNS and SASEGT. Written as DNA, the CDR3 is TGTGCCAGCAGTACGGTAGCGGGAGAAGGTCACGAGCAGTACTTC. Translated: CASSTVAGEGHEQYF.

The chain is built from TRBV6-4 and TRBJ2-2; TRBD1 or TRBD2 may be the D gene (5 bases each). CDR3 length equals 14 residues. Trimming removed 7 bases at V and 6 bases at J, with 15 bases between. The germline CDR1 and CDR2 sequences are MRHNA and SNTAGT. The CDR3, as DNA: TGTGCCAGCAAGCCGGGACCACTTGCCGGGGAGCTGTTTTTT. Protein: CASKPGPLAGELFF.

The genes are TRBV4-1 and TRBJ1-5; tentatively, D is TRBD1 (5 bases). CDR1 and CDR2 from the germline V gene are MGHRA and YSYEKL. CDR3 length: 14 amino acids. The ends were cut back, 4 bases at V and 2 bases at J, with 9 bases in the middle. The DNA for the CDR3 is TGCGCCAGCAGCCTAGGGGTGGGCAATCAGCCCCAGCATTTT. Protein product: CASSLGVGNQPQHF.

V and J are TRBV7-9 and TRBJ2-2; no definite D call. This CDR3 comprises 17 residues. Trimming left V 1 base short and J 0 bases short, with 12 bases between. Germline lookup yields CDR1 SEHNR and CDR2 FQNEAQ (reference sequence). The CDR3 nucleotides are TGTGCCAGCAGCTTAGTCCAGCGAGGATCGAACACCGGGGAGCTGTTTTTT. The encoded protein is CASSLVQRGSNTGELFF.